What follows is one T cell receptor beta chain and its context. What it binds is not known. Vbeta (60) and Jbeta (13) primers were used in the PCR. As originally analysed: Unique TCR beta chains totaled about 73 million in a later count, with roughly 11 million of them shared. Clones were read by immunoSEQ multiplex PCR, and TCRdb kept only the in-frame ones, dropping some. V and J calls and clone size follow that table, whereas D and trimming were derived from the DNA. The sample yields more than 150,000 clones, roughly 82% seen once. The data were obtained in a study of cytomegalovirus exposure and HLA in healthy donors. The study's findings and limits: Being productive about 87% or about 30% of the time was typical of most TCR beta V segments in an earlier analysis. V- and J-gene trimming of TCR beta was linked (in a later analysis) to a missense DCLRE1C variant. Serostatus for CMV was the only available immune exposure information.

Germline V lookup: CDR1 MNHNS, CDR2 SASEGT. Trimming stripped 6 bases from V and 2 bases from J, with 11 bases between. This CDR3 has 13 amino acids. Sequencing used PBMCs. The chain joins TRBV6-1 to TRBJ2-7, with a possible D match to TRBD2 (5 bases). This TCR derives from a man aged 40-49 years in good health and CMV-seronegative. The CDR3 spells CASRSDGTYEQYF. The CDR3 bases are TGTGCCAGCAGATCGGACGGGACCTACGAGCAGTACTTC.